A single sample is the source of the 30 T cell receptor beta chains below, sequenced in a study of graft-versus-host responses after intestinal transplantation. Using immunoSEQ multiplex PCR, the repertoire was profiled, and TCRdb retains in-frame clones only, with some absent. This sample has fewer than 100,000 clones; about 82% occur once, and the top ten carry almost 1.5%. Sequenced material: PBMCs, taken 255 days after intestinal transplant. The source is a human patient who received an intestinal transplant, so some T cells may come from the graft donor.

V is TRBV28 and J is TRBJ2-2, with 11 positions matching TRBD2. J lost 4 bases, V lost 4 bases, and 8 bases had no gene match. The germline V gene has CDR1 MDHEN and CDR2 SYDVKM. This CDR3 spans 17 amino acids. The chain's CDR3 is CASSSTSGGRVTGELFF. The DNA of the CDR3 is TGTGCCAGCAGTTCTACTAGCGGGGGACGTGTCACCGGGGAGCTGTTTTTT.

The chain uses TRBV19 and TRBJ2-7, with D maybe TRBD2 (7 bases). V lost 4 bases and J 6 bases, leaving 13 bases between the germline ends. CDR1 and CDR2 from the germline V gene are LNHDA and SQIVND (reference sequence). CDR3 length equals 13 residues. The CDR3 loop reads CASSTVGGLEQYV. CDR3 sequence (DNA): TGTGCCAGTAGTACCGTCGGGGGGCTCGAGCAGTACGTC.

V gene TRBV27 combines with J gene TRBJ1-5, with D perhaps TRBD1 (5 bases). In germline, CDR1 is MNHEY, CDR2 SMNVEV (reference sequence). The V and J ends lost 2 bases and 7 bases respectively, with 15 bases between them. The CDR3 sequence is 15 residues long. CDR3 in amino acids: CASSLTPPGRQPQHF. CDR3 DNA: TGTGCCAGCAGTTTAACGCCCCCAGGGAGGCAGCCCCAGCATTTT.

The chain uses TRBV7-9 and TRBJ1-3, with D perhaps matching TRBD1 (5 bases). The V and J ends lost 5 bases and 8 bases respectively, with 16 bases between them. The CDR3 runs to 14 residues. CDR1 and CDR2 (germline): SEHNR, FQNEAQ (reference sequence). Written as DNA, the CDR3 is TGTGCCAGCAGCCAGGGCATCGGGGAAGACACCATATATTTT. It codes for CASSQGIGEDTIYF.

The J gene is TRBJ2-3, the V gene TRBV7-6; perhaps D is TRBD1 or TRBD2 (5 bases each). V gave up 5 bases and J gave up 4 bases, with 22 bases separating them. The CDR3 sequence is 17 residues long. Germline V gene data show CDR1 as SGHVS and CDR2 as FNYEAQ. CDR3 coding DNA: TGTGCCAGCAGCGCCTCTCCCAGGGAGCAGGTCCCAGATACGCAGTATTTT. Residues: CASSASPREQVPDTQYF.

The count of this clone is one. The chain joins TRBV5-1 to TRBJ2-7; the D gene is possibly TRBD1 (6 bases). Germline lookup yields CDR1 SGHRS and CDR2 YFSETQ. V lost 0 bases to trimming and J lost 6 bases, with 16 bases between them. This CDR3 has 15 amino acids. CDR3 residues: CASSLGPSGALEQYF. The CDR3 DNA follows: TGCGCCAGCAGCTTGGGTCCTTCAGGGGCGCTCGAGCAGTACTTC.

This clone turned up a few times. The chain joins TRBV28 to TRBJ1-2; tentative D call: TRBD1 (6 bases). This CDR3 has 14 residues. V shed 5 bases and J shed 4 bases, with 14 bases lying between them. Per the germline V gene, CDR1 is MDHEN and CDR2 is SYDVKM. The CDR3 coding sequence is TGTGCCAGCAGTCCCGGAAGGACAGTCTATGGCTACACCTTC. Translating it yields CASSPGRTVYGYTF.

The CDR3 loop is CASSLISLAGGDDLGRVYNEQFF. CDR3 DNA: TGTGCCAGCAGCTTAATCTCACTAGCGGGAGGGGATGACCTAGGGAGGGTCTACAATGAGCAGTTCTTC. J is TRBJ2-1 and V is TRBV7-3, with 13 bases aligning to TRBD2. J gave up 3 bases and V 1 base, and 21 bases lay outside the gene matches. CDR3 length: 23 residues. Germline values: CDR1 SGHTA, CDR2 FQGTGA.

V usage is TRBV4-2 and J usage is TRBJ2-3; 9 positions agree with TRBD2. J lost 2 bases, V lost 5 bases, and 11 bases had no gene match. The CDR3 loop spans 17 amino acids. Germline CDR1 LGHNA, CDR2 YNFKEQ. CDR3 residues: CASSFRGLAGFTDTQYF. As DNA, the CDR3 is TGTGCCAGCAGCTTCAGAGGGCTAGCGGGATTCACAGATACGCAGTATTTT.

The chain recombines TRBV6-6 with TRBJ2-1, with 7 bases matching TRBD2. CDR3 length: 13 amino acids. The V and J ends lost 2 bases and 13 bases, in that order; junction bases with no gene match: 8. Germline V gene lookup returns CDR1 MNHNY and CDR2 SVGAGI (reference sequence). In DNA form, the CDR3 reads TGTGCCAGCAGTTACACGCGGGGGTCGGAACAGTTCTTC. Its translation: CASSYTRGSEQFF.

The CDR3 reads CASRLGWQETQYF. The CDR3, as DNA: TGTGCCAGCCGATTAGGATGGCAAGAGACCCAGTACTTC. This sequence joins TRBV28 and TRBJ2-5; D is ambiguous. Germline-derived CDR1 and CDR2 are MDHEN and SYDVKM. The CDR3 runs to 13 residues. V lost 8 bases to trimming and J lost 2 bases, with 12 bases between them.

This clone has more than one count but fewer than ten. The chain links TRBV4-1 to TRBJ2-7; no clear D gene. The ends were cut back, 0 bases at V and 2 bases at J, with 8 bases in the middle. Germline loops: CDR1 MGHRA, CDR2 YSYEKL. This CDR3 region has 14 residues. The CDR3 bases are TGCGCCAGCAGCCAAGAACCGGATACCTACGAGCAGTACTTC. Translating gives CASSQEPDTYEQYF.

V usage is TRBV19 and J usage is TRBJ1-2; D uncertain. Germline CDR1 LNHDA, CDR2 SQIVND (reference sequence). With 6 bases removed from V and 1 base from J, the gap between germline ends came to 3 bases. The CDR3 runs to 11 residues. The CDR3 protein is CASSDNYGYTF. DNA of the CDR3: TGTGCCAGTAGCGATAACTATGGCTACACCTTC.

CDR3 sequence reads: CASSLAGAGEQYV. Written as DNA, the CDR3 is TGTGCCAGCAGCTTAGCAGGGGCCGGGGAGCAGTACGTC. J is TRBJ2-7 and V is TRBV11-1; possible D gene TRBD1, 5 bases. This CDR3 has 13 amino acids. V was clipped by 0 bases and J by 7 bases, with 10 bases between them. Germline loops: CDR1 SGHAT, CDR2 FQDESV (reference sequence).

The rearrangement links TRBV19 to TRBJ1-1, with D maybe TRBD1 (5 bases). Germline CDR1 and CDR2: LNHDA and SQIVND (reference sequence). The CDR3 spans 13 residues. V lost 5 bases and J lost 8, with 15 bases in between. The CDR3 region has the DNA TGTGCCAGTAGTGCAGGTGAGGGGACCGAAGCTTTCTTT. It translates to CASSAGEGTEAFF.

The chain joins TRBV19 to TRBJ1-2; 7 bases are shared with TRBD1. The CDR3 sequence is 15 residues long. The V and J ends lost 5 bases and 0 bases, in that order; junction bases with no gene match: 6. CDR1 is LNHDA, CDR2 SQIVND, per germline (reference sequence). CDR3 DNA sequence: TGTGCCAGTAGTTTAAGGGACAGCTCTAACTATGGCTACACCTTC. Protein sequence: CASSLRDSSNYGYTF.

This clone turned up a few times. V is TRBV28 and J is TRBJ2-5, with a possible D match to TRBD1 (5 bases). The CDR3 loop spans 12 amino acids. The V end was cut by 2 bases, the J end by 8 bases, with 9 bases between. Looked up from germline, CDR1 is MDHEN and CDR2 is SYDVKM. CDR3 protein: CASSLRGSTQYF. As DNA, the CDR3 is TGTGCCAGCAGTTTAAGGGGATCTACCCAGTACTTC. The variable domain in full, with the rest retrieved from reference TRBV28 and TRBJ2-5, is DVKVTQSSRYLVKRTGEKVFLECVQDMDHENMFWYRQDPGLGLRLIYFSYDVKMKEKGDIPEGYSVSREKKERFSLILESASTNQTSMYLCASSLRGSTQYFGPGTRLLVL.

This sequence joins TRBV5-1 and TRBJ2-3, with D uncertain. Trimming took off 4 bases at V and 0 bases at J, with 12 bases between the two ends. The CDR3 is made up of 15 amino acids. From germline, CDR1 is SGHRS and CDR2 YFSETQ. CDR3 coding DNA: TGCGCCAGCAGCCGCGGAGAGCTCAGCACAGATACGCAGTATTTT. Its translation is CASSRGELSTDTQYF.

The chain is built from TRBV5-6 and TRBJ2-7; D possibly corresponds to TRBD2 (5 bases). Trimming stripped 1 base from V and 3 bases from J, with 8 bases between. The germline V gene has CDR1 SGHDT and CDR2 YYEEEE. The CDR3 is made up of 13 amino acids. The CDR3 is CASSLRGVYEQYF. DNA of the CDR3: TGTGCCAGCAGCTTGCGGGGAGTCTACGAGCAGTACTTC.

This chain joins TRBV4-1 and TRBJ2-5, with 7 bases identical to TRBD1. This CDR3 contains 16 residues. Germline-derived CDR1 and CDR2 are MGHRA and YSYEKL. J gave up 0 bases and V 3 bases, and 7 bases lay outside the gene matches. CDR3 residues: CASSQETGMYQETQYF. The CDR3 DNA is TGCGCCAGCAGCCAGGAGACAGGGATGTACCAAGAGACCCAGTACTTC.

This sequence joins TRBV4-1 and TRBJ2-4; TRBD1 aligns across 10 bases. V trimming: 3 bases; J trimming: 3 bases; junction bases outside the gene matches: 2. The CDR3 covers 15 residues. The V gene's germline CDR1 is MGHRA and CDR2 YSYEKL. CDR3 residues: CASSQGQGSKNIQYF. In DNA, the CDR3 is TGCGCCAGCAGCCAGGGACAGGGGAGCAAAAACATTCAGTACTTC.

This sequence joins TRBV27 and TRBJ1-3, with 7 bases identical to TRBD1. J was trimmed by 4 bases and V by 5 bases; bases with no gene match: 8. The germline V gene encodes CDR1 MNHEY and CDR2 SMNVEV (reference sequence). There are 15 residues in the CDR3. This chain's CDR3 is CASSLRQGLGNTIYF. In DNA, the CDR3 is TGTGCCAGCAGTCTACGACAGGGATTAGGAAACACCATATATTTT.

The chain joins TRBV5-1 to TRBJ1-6; D is perhaps TRBD1 (6 bases). This CDR3 has 15 amino acids. Germline V lookup: CDR1 SGHRS, CDR2 YFSETQ. With 0 bases removed from V and 8 bases from J, the gap between germline ends came to 12 bases. The chain's CDR3 is CASSLVAGADSPLHF. In nucleotides, the CDR3 is TGCGCCAGCAGCTTGGTGGCAGGGGCGGATTCACCCCTCCACTTT.

The J gene is TRBJ2-7, the V gene TRBV2; D is unclear. CDR3 length: 13 residues. CDR1 SNHLY and CDR2 FYNNEI come from the germline V gene. The V end was cut by 4 bases, the J end by 1 base, with 8 bases between. CDR3: CASSGPGSYEQYV. CDR3 DNA sequence: TGTGCCAGCAGTGGACCGGGTTCCTACGAGCAGTACGTC.

CDR3 amino acids: CASSPYPMTGTDEQYF. For the CDR3, the DNA is TGTGCCAGCAGTCCCTACCCGATGACAGGCACGGACGAGCAGTACTTC. V gene TRBV28 combines with J gene TRBJ2-7; D perhaps matches TRBD1 (6 bases). The CDR3 contains 16 residues. Trimming shortened V by 5 bases and J by 5 bases, and 22 bases separated the two germline ends. Germline V gene data show CDR1 as MDHEN and CDR2 as SYDVKM.

The genes are TRBV28 and TRBJ1-1; 7 nucleotides line up with TRBD1. The CDR3 runs 14 residues. J lost 4 bases, V lost 3 bases, and 5 bases had no gene match. CDR1 is MDHEN, CDR2 SYDVKM, per germline. The CDR3 region has the DNA TGTGCCAGCAGTTTGAGGGGGCCTGGCACTGAAGCTTTCTTT. Translation: CASSLRGPGTEAFF.

The chain employs TRBV28 and TRBJ2-1; D gene ambiguous. V was cut by 2 bases and J by 7 bases, with 12 bases left in between. This CDR3 comprises 14 residues. Germline V gives CDR1 MDHEN, CDR2 SYDVKM. The CDR3 DNA sequence: TGTGCCAGCAGTTTACTGGGGTCGGAAAATGAGCAGTTCTTC. This translates into CASSLLGSENEQFF. The full variable domain, in which reference TRBV28 and TRBJ2-1 provide the parts outside the CDR3, is DVKVTQSSRYLVKRTGEKVFLECVQDMDHENMFWYRQDPGLGLRLIYFSYDVKMKEKGDIPEGYSVSREKKERFSLILESASTNQTSMYLCASSLLGSENEQFFGPGTRLTVL.

The gene calls are TRBV20-1 and TRBJ2-1; 8 nucleotides align to TRBD2. Losses at the gene ends were 4 bases for V and 10 bases for J; bases not matched to a gene: 3. This CDR3 region has 11 residues. The V gene's germline CDR1 is DFQATT and CDR2 SNEGSKA (reference sequence). The CDR3 protein is CSATRLAEQFF. DNA of the CDR3: TGCAGTGCTACCCGACTAGCGGAGCAGTTCTTC.

This clone was detected ten times or more. This sequence joins TRBV18 and TRBJ1-2; 9 bases are shared with TRBD1. CDR3 length: 14 amino acids. The germline V gene encodes CDR1 KGHSH and CDR2 LQKENI. The J segment lost 6 bases and the V segment lost 4 bases, leaving 6 bases of the junction unmatched. In nucleotides, the CDR3 is TGTGCCAGCTCACAACGACAGGGGGTCGATGGCTACACCTTC. It yields the protein CASSQRQGVDGYTF.

V gene TRBV30 combines with J gene TRBJ2-7, with D possibly matching TRBD2 (7 bases). Germline-derived CDR1 and CDR2 are GTSNPN and SVGIG (reference sequence). The CDR3 runs 14 residues. The V end lost 1 base, the J end lost 1 base, and 11 bases lay between the germline ends. CDR3 DNA: TGTGCCTGGAGTGGAGGGGGGGGTTCCTACGAGCAGTACTTC. Its translation: CAWSGGGGSYEQYF.